This T cell receptor (beta chain) was recovered during a study of blood T cell repertoires in COVID-19. Participants were aged roughly 18 to 100 years from around 26 US areas. Recovered status applied to Cohort 3 donors who had two consecutive negative PCRs. It also applied to those with clearance or with symptom resolution. Original processing methods: Amplified reference gene primers provided the basis for estimating nucleated cell counts. Clones were read by immunoSEQ multiplex PCR, and TCRdb kept only the in-frame ones, dropping some. V, J and clone size reflect that table, while D and trimming were determined from the DNA. Of around 290,000 clones in the sample, around 90% were seen once. CDR1 and CDR2 (germline): MNHEY, SMNVEV (reference sequence). The length of the CDR3 is 14 residues. J lost 7 bases, V lost 2 bases, and 1 base had no gene match. This clone was counted a single time.

The TCR comes from a woman in her twenties or thirties who had recovered from COVID-19. Input material: PBMCs or T cells enriched from blood (not recorded which). The chain couples TRBV27 to TRBJ1-6; 8 nucleotides line up with TRBD1. CDR3 DNA: TGTGCCAGCAGTTTAGGACAGGGCAATTCACCCCTCCACTTT. Translating gives CASSLGQGNSPLHF.